This T cell receptor (beta chain) was profiled in a study of cytomegalovirus exposure and HLA in healthy donors. Only in-frame clones appear in the TCRdb table, and some are missing; sequencing was by immunoSEQ multiplex PCR. Of approximately 99,000 clones in the sample, around 95% are singletons; the top ten hold roughly 0.66%. Germline assignment: CDR1 SGHAT and CDR2 FQNNGV. The CDR3 extends over 15 amino acids. With 5 bases removed from V and 2 bases from J, the gap between germline ends came to 12 bases. V usage is TRBV11-2 and J usage is TRBJ2-2, with D uncertain. Specimen: PBMCs. The receptor comes from a woman between 18 and 30 years old in good health and CMV-seronegative. CDR3 coding DNA: TGTGCCAGCAGCCTGACTTATATTAACACCGGGGAGCTGTTTTTT. This gives the protein CASSLTYINTGELFF. The full variable domain, completed using reference TRBV11-2 and TRBJ2-2, is EAGVAQSPRYKIIEKRQSVAFWCNPISGHATLYWYQQILGQGPKLLIQFQNNGVVDDSQLPKDRFSAERLKGVDSTLKIQPAKLEDSAVYLCASSLTYINTGELFFGEGSRLTVL.